The next 12 T cell receptor beta chains were all read from a single sample in a study of blood T cell repertoires in COVID-19. Data came from immunoSEQ multiplex PCR; TCRdb stores just in-frame clones and leaves some out. The sample has 310,000 or so clones, about 84% seen once. Sequenced sample: peripheral blood. These receptors were taken from a woman between 50 and 59 years old with acute or convalescent COVID-19.

The chain employs TRBV30 and TRBJ2-5, with 9 nucleotides matching TRBD1. CDR3 length: 16 amino acids. V lost 1 base and J lost 0; bases outside the gene matches: 6. In germline, CDR1 is GTSNPN, CDR2 SVGIG (reference sequence). The CDR3 region is CAWSGGTGRYQETQYF. In DNA form, the CDR3 reads TGTGCCTGGAGTGGGGGGACAGGGAGGTACCAAGAGACCCAGTACTTC.

For the CDR3, the DNA is TGTGCCACCCAACCCTTACAGGGAACCACTGAAGCTTTCTTT. This encodes CATQPLQGTTEAFF. This sequence joins TRBV7-6 and TRBJ1-1; TRBD1 is a possible D gene (6 bases). Trimming removed 10 bases from V and 4 bases from J, with 19 bases in between. This CDR3 contains 14 residues. The V gene's germline CDR1 is SGHVS and CDR2 FNYEAQ. The full variable domain, rest sourced from reference TRBV7-6 and TRBJ1-1, is GAGVSQSPRYKVTKRGQDVALRCDPISGHVSLYWYRQALGQGPEFLTYFNYEAQQDKSGLPNDRFSAERPEGSISTLTIQRTEQRDSAMYRCATQPLQGTTEAFFGQGTRLTVV.

V is TRBV5-1 and J is TRBJ2-7; 8 nucleotides match TRBD1. The length of the CDR3 is 14 residues. V shed 3 bases, J shed 3 bases, and the junction held 5 bases outside the gene matches. The germline V gene encodes CDR1 SGHRS and CDR2 YFSETQ. The DNA of the CDR3 is TGCGCCAGCAGCTGGGGGACAGGAGACTACGAGCAGTACTTC. Encoded protein: CASSWGTGDYEQYF.

The rearrangement joins TRBV6-4 to TRBJ2-2; possible D gene TRBD1, 5 bases. V was pared by 1 base and J by 6 bases, with 9 bases between. In germline, CDR1 is MRHNA, CDR2 SNTAGT. CDR3 length: 14 amino acids. The CDR3: CASSDYGHAGELFF. The CDR3, as DNA: TGTGCCAGCAGTGACTATGGACACGCCGGGGAGCTGTTTTTT.

The DNA for the CDR3 is TGTGCCAGCGGGGGAAGACTAGCTACGAACGAGCAGTACTTC. As protein: CASGGRLATNEQYF. The gene calls are TRBV28 and TRBJ2-7, with 7 bases fitting TRBD2. Looked up from germline, CDR1 is MDHEN and CDR2 is SYDVKM. CDR3 size: 14 residues. V lost 8 bases and J lost 5; bases outside the gene matches: 12.

This clone appeared a single time. V is TRBV7-2 and J is TRBJ2-7; 14 nucleotides align to TRBD2. V lost 3 bases to trimming and J lost 2 bases; unmatched junction nucleotides: 3. CDR1 and CDR2 from the germline V gene are SGHTA and FQGNSA. This CDR3 is built from 16 residues. This chain's CDR3 is CASSLTSGRGTYEQYF. The DNA for the CDR3 is TGTGCCAGCAGCTTGACTAGCGGGAGGGGGACCTACGAGCAGTACTTC.

This clone was observed a few times. The gene calls are TRBV12-2 and TRBJ2-1; the table's D gene call, TRBD2, was not cross checked with the DNA. TRBV12-2 is assigned pseudogene status. CDR3 length: 18 amino acids. The CDR3 spells CASRLLGGLVGSYNEQFF. The DNA of the CDR3 is TGTGCAAGTCGCTTACTGGGTGGACTAGTAGGTTCCTACAATGAGCAGTTCTTC.

The chain carries TRBV15 and TRBJ1-6; 7 nucleotides agree with TRBD1. The CDR3 runs to 15 residues. CDR1 is LNHNV and CDR2 is YYDKDF in the germline V gene (reference sequence). V gave up 5 bases and J gave up 3 bases; unmatched junction bases: 4. CDR3 loop: CATSSTGSYNSPLHF. The CDR3 bases are TGTGCCACCAGCTCGACAGGGAGCTATAATTCACCCCTCCACTTT.

V usage is TRBV19 and J usage is TRBJ2-1; D may be TRBD2 (6 bases). The CDR3 consists of 15 residues. Trimming left V 6 bases short and J 2 bases short, with 14 bases between. Germline V gene sequence: CDR1 LNHDA, CDR2 SQIVND (reference sequence). This chain's CDR3 is CASRPPGGPYNEQFF. The CDR3 DNA sequence: TGTGCCAGTAGACCCCCCGGGGGTCCCTACAATGAGCAGTTCTTC. The full variable domain, completed using reference TRBV19 and TRBJ2-1, is DGGITQSPKYLFRKEGQNVTLSCEQNLNHDAMYWYRQDPGQGLRLIYYSQIVNDFQKGDIAEGYSVSREKKESFPLTVTSAQKNPTAFYLCASRPPGGPYNEQFFGPGTRLTVL.

The chain has TRBV13 and TRBJ2-1, with 11 bases lining up with TRBD2. This CDR3 spans 15 amino acids. Germline V gene sequence: CDR1 PRHDT, CDR2 FYEKMQ (reference sequence). V was clipped by 2 bases and J by 10 bases; unmatched bases: 7. CDR3 coding DNA: TGTGCCAGCAGCTTAAATCGACTAGCGGGACGGGAGCAGTTCTTC. Its translation is CASSLNRLAGREQFF.

The V call is TRBV19, the J call TRBJ1-1; no clear D gene. The V and J ends lost 5 bases and 4 bases respectively, with 14 bases between them. The CDR3 contains 14 residues. From germline, CDR1 is LNHDA and CDR2 SQIVND (reference sequence). Written as DNA, the CDR3 is TGTGCCAGTAGTTCTCAGGCCTTGGTCACTGAAGCTTTCTTT. It translates to CASSSQALVTEAFF.

The chain employs TRBV3-1 (or the pseudogene TRBV3-2) and TRBJ1-1; 10 bases line up with TRBD1. V shed 2 bases and J 11 bases; nucleotides not matched to a gene: 11. This CDR3 is built from 15 residues. Looked up from germline, CDR1 is LGHDT and CDR2 is YNNKEL (reference sequence). CDR3 loop: CASSQQPGQGFRAFF. The CDR3 DNA sequence: TGTGCCAGCAGCCAACAGCCGGGACAGGGGTTCAGGGCTTTCTTT.